The rows below give T cell receptor beta chains drawn from one sample of a study of PD-1 blockade in classical Hodgkin lymphoma. Data came from immunoSEQ multiplex PCR; TCRdb stores just in-frame clones and leaves some out. The data hold 10,000 to 15,000 clones, with roughly 84% observed a single time. This specimen was CD8+ T cells from blood, taken at baseline. The receptors here all came from a human donor with classical Hodgkin lymphoma. The CDR3 runs from the conserved cysteine through the conserved F or W. A D gene is named only where the DNA matches it firmly. Size tells how often a clone was seen (once, few, many) or the class of an expanded clone, and some rows leave it out.

J,length,size,V,D,DNA,CDR3
TRBJ2-1,15,NA,TRBV18,TRBD2,TGTGCCAGCTCAAGTAGCGGGGGGGACTACAATGAGCAGTTCTTC,CASSSSGGDYNEQFF
TRBJ1-4,14,NA,TRBV9,NA,TGTGCCAGCAGCCAAGGTGGGGAAGGTGAAAAACTGTTTTTT,CASSQGGEGEKLFF
TRBJ1-6,16,NA,TRBV23-1,NA,TGCGCCAGCAGTCAATATCGCAGGAACTTTAATTCACCCCTCCACTTT,CASSQYRRNFNSPLHF
TRBJ1-3,13,few,TRBV19,NA,TGTGCCAGTGCCGGCAGCTCTGGAAACACCATATATTTT,CASAGSSGNTIYF
TRBJ2-2,14,once,TRBV5-1,TRBD2,TGCGCCGGCAAGATTTGGGAGGGAACCGGGGAGCTGTTTTTT,CAGKIWEGTGELFF
TRBJ1-2,15,NA,TRBV11-2,NA,TGTGCCAGCAGCTTAGGGGCAGGGAGGAGCCATGGCTACACCTTC,CASSLGAGRSHGYTF
TRBJ1-2,15,NA,TRBV2,NA,TGTGCCAGCAGCCTGACCGGGTCGGAGCGATATGGCTACACCTTC,CASSLTGSERYGYTF
TRBJ2-1,13,once,TRBV25-1,NA,TGTGCCAGCAGTTTACGGGGCTACAATGAGCAGTTCTTC,CASSLRGYNEQFF
TRBJ2-2,17,NA,TRBV9,TRBD2,TGTGCCAGCAGCCTAAGGACTAGCGGGGGTAACACCGGGGAGCTGTTTTTT,CASSLRTSGGNTGELFF
TRBJ1-5,15,NA,TRBV5-8,TRBD1,TGTGCCAGCAGCTTGTCAAGCAGGGGGAGTCAGCCCCAGCATTTT,CASSLSSRGSQPQHF
TRBJ1-2,16,NA,TRBV9,TRBD1,TGTGCCAGCAGCTCCGTTGAAGGACAGGGGGCCCTTGGCTACACCTTC,CASSSVEGQGALGYTF
TRBJ2-3,17,NA,TRBV18,NA,TGTGCCAGCTCGCCACTTATCGGGACCCTAGATCAGGGCACGCAGTATTTT,CASSPLIGTLDQGTQYF